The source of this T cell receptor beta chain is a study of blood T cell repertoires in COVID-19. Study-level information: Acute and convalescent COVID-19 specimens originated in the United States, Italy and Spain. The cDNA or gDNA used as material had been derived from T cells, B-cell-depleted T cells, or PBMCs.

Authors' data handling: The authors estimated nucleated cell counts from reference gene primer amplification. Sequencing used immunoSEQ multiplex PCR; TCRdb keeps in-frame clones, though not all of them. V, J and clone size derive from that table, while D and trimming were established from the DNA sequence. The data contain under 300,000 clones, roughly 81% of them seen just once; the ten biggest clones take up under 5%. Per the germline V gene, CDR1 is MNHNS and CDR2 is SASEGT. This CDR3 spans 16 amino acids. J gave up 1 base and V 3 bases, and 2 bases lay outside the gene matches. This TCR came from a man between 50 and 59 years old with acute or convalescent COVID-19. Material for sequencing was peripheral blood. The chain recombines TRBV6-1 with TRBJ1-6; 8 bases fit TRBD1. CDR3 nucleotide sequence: TGTGCCAGCAGTGACAGGGGGCCGTCCTATAATTCACCCCTCCACTTT. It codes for CASSDRGPSYNSPLHF.